Each of the 32 T cell receptor beta chains below was sequenced from the same sample in a study of neoadjuvant anti-PD-1 for oral cavity cancer. Libraries were prepared by immunoSEQ multiplex PCR; TCRdb keeps only in-frame clonotypes and omits some of them. Altogether some 16,000 clones are present, 66% being singletons, with the ten largest covering roughly 3.1%. Sample: PBMCs, taken before nivolumab (anti-PD-1) treatment. Every receptor here comes from a person between 35 and 79 years old with oral cavity squamous cell carcinoma.

CDR3 in amino acids: CASSESSSGQGRKNIQYF. DNA of the CDR3: TGCGCCAGCAGTGAGTCTTCTTCGGGACAGGGGAGAAAAAACATTCAGTACTTC. The rearrangement uses TRBV10-1 and TRBJ2-4, with TRBD1 matching over 10 bases. Germline V gene sequence: CDR1 WNHNN, CDR2 SYGVQD (reference sequence). The junction had 9 bases not matched to a gene; V was cut back by 0 bases and J by 4 bases. The CDR3 covers 18 residues.

There are a few counts of this clone. V and J are TRBV2 and TRBJ1-2; D not resolved. This CDR3 is built from 16 residues. From germline, CDR1 is SNHLY and CDR2 FYNNEI. With 1 base removed from V and 1 base from J, the gap between germline ends came to 13 bases. The CDR3 protein is CASSEGSQRFNYGYTF. CDR3 DNA: TGTGCCAGCAGTGAAGGTAGTCAGCGCTTTAACTATGGCTACACCTTC.

V gene TRBV10-3 combines with J gene TRBJ1-2; 10 nucleotides align to TRBD1. The CDR3 covers 17 residues. Germline V gene sequence: CDR1 ENHRY, CDR2 SYGVKD. V was clipped by 2 bases and J by 1 base; unmatched bases: 7. CDR3 coding DNA: TGTGCCATCAGTGAGATGGGACAGGGGCCCCATAACTATGGCTACACCTTC. The encoded protein is CAISEMGQGPHNYGYTF.

The J gene is TRBJ1-2, the V gene TRBV5-1, with 9 nucleotides matching TRBD1. Germline loops: CDR1 SGHRS, CDR2 YFSETQ. The CDR3 runs 16 residues. V shed 0 bases, J shed 4 bases, and the junction held 7 bases outside the gene matches. The CDR3 region is CASSLDGDRAFYGYTF. DNA for the CDR3: TGCGCCAGCAGCTTGGATGGGGACAGGGCCTTCTATGGCTACACCTTC.

The chain recombines TRBV30 with TRBJ1-1, with TRBD1 as a possible D gene (5 bases). The germline V gene has CDR1 GTSNPN and CDR2 SVGIG (reference sequence). The V end lost 2 bases, the J end lost 2 bases, and 9 bases lay between the germline ends. The CDR3 is 13 residues long. The DNA for the CDR3 is TGTGCCTGGAGTTGGGGGAGTAACACTGAAGCTTTCTTT. Translating gives CAWSWGSNTEAFF. Full variable domain (outside the CDR3, taken from reference TRBV30 and TRBJ1-1): SQTIHQWPATLVQPVGSPLSLECTVEGTSNPNLYWYRQAAGRGLQLLFYSVGIGQISSEVPQNLSASRPQDRQFILSSKKLLLSDSGFYLCAWSWGSNTEAFFGQGTRLTVV.

This chain uses TRBV2 with TRBJ2-5, with no clear D. Germline CDR1 and CDR2: SNHLY and FYNNEI. V dropped 4 bases and J dropped 5 bases, with 11 bases sitting between them. The CDR3 is 13 amino acids. The CDR3 protein is CASSGFRRETQYF. In DNA, the CDR3 is TGTGCCAGCAGTGGGTTCCGGCGGGAGACCCAGTACTTC. Looking up the rest from reference TRBV2 and TRBJ2-5 gives the full variable domain: EPEVTQTPSHQVTQMGQEVILRCVPISNHLYFYWYRQILGQKVEFLVSFYNNEISEKSEIFDDQFSVERPDGSNFTLKIRSTKLEDSAMYFCASSGFRRETQYFGPGTRLLVL.

The rearrangement joins TRBV6-6 to TRBJ2-7; 11 bases line up with TRBD2. Germline CDR1 and CDR2: MNHNY and SVGAGI (reference sequence). The trim removed 2 bases at V and 3 bases at J, leaving 6 bases unmatched. This CDR3 has 16 residues. CDR3 DNA sequence: TGTGCCAGCAGTTACCTAGCGGGAGGTACTGTCTACGAGCAGTACTTC. Residues: CASSYLAGGTVYEQYF.

In its sample, this clone was seen once. The chain couples TRBV5-4 to TRBJ2-7; the match to TRBD1 covers 7 bases. Germline loops: CDR1 SGHNT, CDR2 YYREEE (reference sequence). The CDR3 covers 13 residues. Germline trimming cut 5 bases from V and 5 bases from J; bases unmatched to any gene: 7. The CDR3 here is CASRRTGLDEQYF. In nucleotides, the CDR3 is TGTGCCAGCAGAAGGACAGGCTTGGACGAGCAGTACTTC.

Only a few counts were recorded for this clone. The rearrangement uses TRBV10-3 and TRBJ2-1; maybe TRBD2 (6 bases). CDR1 ENHRY and CDR2 SYGVKD come from the germline V gene. This CDR3 has 16 amino acids. V gave up 0 bases and J gave up 7 bases, with 16 bases separating them. CDR3 nucleotides: TGTGCCATCAGTGAGTCGAGCGGCGGGATGTCTAATGAGCAGTTCTTC. Translation: CAISESSGGMSNEQFF.

The V call is TRBV9, the J call TRBJ2-5; 10 positions agree with TRBD2. Trimming cost V 0 bases and J 0 bases; bases outside gene matches: 11. Per the germline V gene, CDR1 is SGDLS and CDR2 is YYNGEE. The CDR3 runs to 19 residues. The DNA for the CDR3 is TGTGCCAGCAGCGTAGGATCGGGGACTAGCGAGTGGTACCAAGAGACCCAGTACTTC. This sequence encodes CASSVGSGTSEWYQETQYF.

The genes are TRBV4-1 and TRBJ2-1, with D possibly called TRBD1 or TRBD2 (5 bases each). The CDR3 sequence is 14 residues long. Trimming pared 0 bases from V and 9 bases from J, leaving 12 bases between. Germline values: CDR1 MGHRA, CDR2 YSYEKL. As DNA, the CDR3 is TGCGCCAGCAGCCAAGAACAGGTAGGAGGTGAGCAGTTCTTC. This sequence encodes CASSQEQVGGEQFF.

The rearrangement uses TRBV5-6 and TRBJ2-3, with 11 positions matching TRBD2. V shed 5 bases and J 6 bases; nucleotides not matched to a gene: 2. This CDR3 spans 13 amino acids. The germline gives CDR1 SGHDT, CDR2 YYEEEE. The CDR3 region has the DNA TGTGCCAGCAGAGGGACTAGCGGCGATACGCAGTATTTT. Translated: CASRGTSGDTQYF. Variable domain in full (rest from reference TRBV5-6 and TRBJ2-3): DAGVTQSPTHLIKTRGQQVTLRCSPKSGHDTVSWYQQALGQGPQFIFQYYEEEERQRGNFPDRFSGHQFPNYSSELNVNALLLGDSALYLCASRGTSGDTQYFGPGTRLTVL.

The chain links TRBV29-1 to TRBJ2-7, with D perhaps being TRBD1 or TRBD2 (5 bases each). V lost 5 bases and J 7 bases, leaving 24 bases between the germline ends. The germline CDR1 and CDR2 sequences are SQVTM and ANQGSEA. The CDR3 runs 15 residues. The CDR3 nucleotides read TGCAGCGTTCCGTCGTCCGGGACCCGTGTGGGTGAGCAGTACTTC. Translated: CSVPSSGTRVGEQYF.

The V gene is TRBV30, the J gene TRBJ2-2; no reliable D call. Trimming stripped 1 base from V and 6 bases from J, with 3 bases between. The CDR3 covers 11 residues. Germline V gene data show CDR1 as GTSNPN and CDR2 as SVGIG (reference sequence). The CDR3 reads CAWSAAGELFF. In DNA, the CDR3 is TGTGCCTGGAGTGCGGCCGGGGAGCTGTTTTTT.

This clone has a handful of counts. The rearrangement joins TRBV29-1 to TRBJ2-5; 8 bases are a match to TRBD2. The germline V gene has CDR1 SQVTM and CDR2 ANQGSEA. V dropped 2 bases and J dropped 5; count of bases not matched to a gene: 7. CDR3 length: 14 residues. The CDR3 sequence is CSVETSGPRETQYF. The CDR3, as DNA: TGCAGCGTTGAAACTAGCGGTCCCAGGGAGACCCAGTACTTC.

The CDR3 is CAISEGTNQPQHF. Written as DNA, the CDR3 is TGTGCCATCAGTGAGGGAACAAATCAGCCCCAGCATTTT. V gene TRBV10-3 combines with J gene TRBJ1-5; the D is unclear. This CDR3 has 13 residues. Germline V lookup: CDR1 ENHRY, CDR2 SYGVKD. The V gene lost 2 bases and the J gene lost 4 bases, with 6 bases spanning the gap.

The V call is TRBV6-5, the J call TRBJ1-2; tentatively, D is TRBD1 (5 bases). The CDR3 is 15 amino acids. From germline, CDR1 is MNHEY and CDR2 SVGAGI. V dropped 5 bases and J dropped 1 base, with 14 bases sitting between them. The CDR3 loop reads CASSRSGTVNYGYTF. CDR3 sequence (DNA): TGTGCCAGCAGTCGCTCCGGGACGGTTAACTATGGCTACACCTTC.

The chain is built from TRBV6-5 and TRBJ2-5; no clear D. Germline CDR1 reads MNHEY; CDR2 reads SVGAGI. The CDR3 is 12 amino acids. The V and J ends lost 6 bases and 7 bases respectively, with 12 bases between them. The CDR3 loop reads CASSNPSGTQYF. In DNA form, the CDR3 reads TGTGCCAGCAGCAACCCCTCCGGGACCCAGTACTTC.

The chain carries TRBV2 and TRBJ1-2; TRBD1 matches at 8 bases. The CDR3 covers 14 residues. V gave up 7 bases and J gave up 4 bases; unmatched junction bases: 8. CDR1 is SNHLY, CDR2 FYNNEI, per germline. CDR3: CASMVQGVGYGYTF. In DNA form, the CDR3 reads TGTGCCAGCATGGTACAGGGGGTAGGCTATGGCTACACCTTC. Based on the CDR3 plus reference TRBV2 and TRBJ1-2, the full variable domain is EPEVTQTPSHQVTQMGQEVILRCVPISNHLYFYWYRQILGQKVEFLVSFYNNEISEKSEIFDDQFSVERPDGSNFTLKIRSTKLEDSAMYFCASMVQGVGYGYTFGSGTRLTVV.

This clone was found a few times. The V gene is TRBV30, the J gene TRBJ2-7; 13 bases fit TRBD2. CDR3 length equals 15 residues. From germline, CDR1 is GTSNPN and CDR2 SVGIG (reference sequence). The trim removed 2 bases at V and 2 bases at J, leaving 3 bases unmatched. The CDR3, as DNA: TGTGCCTGGAGTCCCACTAGCGGGAGGGCCTACGAGCAGTACTTC. Its translation: CAWSPTSGRAYEQYF.

The CDR3 DNA reads as TGTGCCAGCAGTCCCCCCGCAGTCTATGGCTACACCTTC. This gives the protein CASSPPAVYGYTF. The chain has TRBV28 and TRBJ1-2, with D hard to call. CDR3 length: 13 amino acids. V shed 5 bases and J shed 4 bases, with 11 bases lying between them. In germline, CDR1 is MDHEN, CDR2 SYDVKM.

The rearrangement links TRBV10-3 to TRBJ2-2; D perhaps matches TRBD2 (7 bases). Trimming took off 0 bases at V and 7 bases at J, with 12 bases between the two ends. Per germline, CDR1 ENHRY and CDR2 SYGVKD. The CDR3 sequence is 15 residues long. Here the CDR3 DNA reads TGTGCCATCAGTGAGTCGGGCGGGGGCCGCGGGGAGCTGTTTTTT. Residues: CAISESGGGRGELFF.

The chain links TRBV10-3 to TRBJ2-5; D call uncertain. The CDR3 consists of 15 residues. V was trimmed by 4 bases and J by 0 bases, leaving 12 bases between them. Germline CDR1 is ENHRY and CDR2 is SYGVKD. The DNA of the CDR3 is TGTGCCATCAGTGTTGGGCCCGGCGACCAAGAGACCCAGTACTTC. It codes for CAISVGPGDQETQYF.

The genes are TRBV7-3 and TRBJ2-2, with TRBD2 as a possible D gene (5 bases). Germline CDR1 is SGHTA and CDR2 is FQGTGA. Trimming cost V 2 bases and J 2 bases, with 9 bases left between them. The CDR3 spans 15 residues. CDR3 DNA sequence: TGTGCCAGCAGCTTATTAGGACTCAACACCGGGGAGCTGTTTTTT. Translated: CASSLLGLNTGELFF.

This clone has more than one count but fewer than ten. The genes are TRBV13 and TRBJ1-1; D is possibly TRBD1 (5 bases). The CDR3 runs to 15 residues. Germline V gene data show CDR1 as PRHDT and CDR2 as FYEKMQ (reference sequence). Trimming removed 3 bases from V and 7 bases from J, with 18 bases in between. CDR3 nucleotide sequence: TGTGCCAGCAGCTTGGAGGGACTAAAGGGCTTTGAAGCTTTCTTT. Translated: CASSLEGLKGFEAFF. Combining the CDR3 with reference TRBV13 and TRBJ1-1 gives the whole variable domain AAGVIQSPRHLIKEKRETATLKCYPIPRHDTVYWYQQGPGQDPQFLISFYEKMQSDKGSIPDRFSAQQFSDYHSELNMSSLELGDSALYFCASSLEGLKGFEAFFGQGTRLTVV.

The chain recombines TRBV11-3 with TRBJ2-1; possibly TRBD1 or TRBD2 for D (5 bases each). There are 14 residues in the CDR3. The V end lost 4 bases, the J end lost 4 bases, and 11 bases lay between the germline ends. The germline V gene encodes CDR1 SGHNT and CDR2 YENEEA. CDR3 in DNA: TGTGCCAGCAGCTATGGGGGAGCTTACAATGAGCAGTTCTTC. As protein: CASSYGGAYNEQFF.

This clone was recorded a few times. The rearrangement joins TRBV4-1 to TRBJ1-2; TRBD1 might be the D (5 bases). The germline CDR1 and CDR2 sequences are MGHRA and YSYEKL. Between the trimmed V and J ends, which lost 1 base and 4 bases, there was a span of 10 bases. The CDR3 extends over 14 amino acids. CDR3 loop: CASSQAGTGYGYTF. The CDR3 nucleotides are TGCGCCAGCAGCCAAGCCGGGACGGGCTATGGCTACACCTTC.

The chain employs TRBV28 and TRBJ2-7; unclear D gene. There are 13 residues in the CDR3. CDR1 MDHEN and CDR2 SYDVKM come from the germline V gene. Trimming removed 8 bases at V and 4 bases at J, with 15 bases between. DNA of the CDR3: TGTGCCAGCCAGTTTATAAACGGGTACGAGCAGTACTTC. Amino acid sequence: CASQFINGYEQYF.

This clone was detected a few times. The rearrangement uses TRBV6-7 and TRBJ2-5; D remains unclear. TRBV6-7 is an ORF; its function is uncertain. V lost 6 bases and J 2 bases, leaving 10 bases between the germline ends. CDR3 length equals 13 residues. The chain's CDR3 is CASRSAKQETQYF. In DNA form, the CDR3 reads TGTGCCAGCAGGAGTGCCAAGCAAGAGACCCAGTACTTC.

V is TRBV10-3 and J is TRBJ2-2; no firm D call. The V and J ends lost 6 bases and 4 bases respectively, with 6 bases between them. Looked up from germline, CDR1 is ENHRY and CDR2 is SYGVKD. This CDR3 region has 12 residues. CDR3 sequence reads: CAIRQTTGELFF. CDR3 DNA: TGTGCCATCAGACAGACCACCGGGGAGCTGTTTTTT.

The chain is built from TRBV27 and TRBJ1-5; 8 positions agree with TRBD1. V gave up 5 bases and J gave up 0 bases; unmatched junction bases: 3. CDR3 length equals 15 residues. Per germline, CDR1 MNHEY and CDR2 SMNVEV (reference sequence). CDR3 bases: TGTGCCAGCAGTCAGGGGGCGGTTAGCAATCAGCCCCAGCATTTT. Translated, it gives CASSQGAVSNQPQHF.

The gene calls are TRBV2 and TRBJ2-3, with D perhaps TRBD2 (5 bases). This CDR3 has 15 amino acids. The germline V gene has CDR1 SNHLY and CDR2 FYNNEI. The V end lost 2 bases, the J end lost 2 bases, and 11 bases lay between the germline ends. Here the CDR3 reads CASSEREQATDTQYF. The CDR3, as DNA: TGTGCCAGCAGTGAAAGGGAGCAAGCCACAGATACGCAGTATTTT.